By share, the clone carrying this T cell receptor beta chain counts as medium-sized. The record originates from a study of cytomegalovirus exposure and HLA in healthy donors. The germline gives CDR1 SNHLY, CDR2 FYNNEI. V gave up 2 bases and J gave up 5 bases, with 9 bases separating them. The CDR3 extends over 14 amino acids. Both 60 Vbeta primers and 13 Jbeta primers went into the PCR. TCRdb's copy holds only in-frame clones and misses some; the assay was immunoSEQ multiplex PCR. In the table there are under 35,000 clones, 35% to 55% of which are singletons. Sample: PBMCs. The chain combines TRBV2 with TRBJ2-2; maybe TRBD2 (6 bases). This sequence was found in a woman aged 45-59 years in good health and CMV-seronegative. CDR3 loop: CASSEWRGTGELFF. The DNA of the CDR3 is TGTGCCAGCAGTGAATGGCGGGGTACCGGGGAGCTGTTTTTT.